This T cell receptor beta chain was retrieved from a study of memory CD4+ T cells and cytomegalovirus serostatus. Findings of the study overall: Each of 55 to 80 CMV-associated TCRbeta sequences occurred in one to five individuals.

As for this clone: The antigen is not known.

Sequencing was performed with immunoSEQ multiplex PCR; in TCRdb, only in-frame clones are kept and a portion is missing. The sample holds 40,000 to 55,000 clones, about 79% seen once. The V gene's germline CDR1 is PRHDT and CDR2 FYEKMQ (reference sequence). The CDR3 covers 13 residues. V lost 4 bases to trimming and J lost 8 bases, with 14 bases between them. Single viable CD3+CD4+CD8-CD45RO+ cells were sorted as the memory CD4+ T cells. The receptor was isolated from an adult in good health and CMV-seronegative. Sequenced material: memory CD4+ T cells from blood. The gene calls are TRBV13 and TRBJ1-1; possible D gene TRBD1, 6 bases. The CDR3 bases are TGTGCCAGCAGCTCCAGGGGTCTTAGGGAAGCTTTCTTT. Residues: CASSSRGLREAFF. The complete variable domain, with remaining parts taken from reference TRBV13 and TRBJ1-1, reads AAGVIQSPRHLIKEKRETATLKCYPIPRHDTVYWYQQGPGQDPQFLISFYEKMQSDKGSIPDRFSAQQFSDYHSELNMSSLELGDSALYFCASSSRGLREAFFGQGTRLTVV.